This entry describes one TCR beta chain. Its antigen is not known. This entry comes from a study of T cell clones after liver transplantation. As for the study in general: A pre-transplant mixed lymphocyte reaction with TCRbeta sequencing defined graft-donor-reactive clones followed in post-transplant blood. Apart from a few HCV-positive recipients, transplants were for non-autoimmune, non-viral reasons. Graft-donor-reactive sequences were compared with third-party-reactive TCRbeta sequences from pre-transplant mixed lymphocyte reactions. Study-wide findings and caveats: Graft donor-reactive T cells may have migrated into the graft rather than being deleted.

The repertoire was sequenced with immunoSEQ multiplex PCR; TCRdb's copy has only in-frame clones and lacks some. The sample shows about 7,900 clones, approximately 80% of them seen only once. The germline V and J ends were trimmed by 5 bases and 5 bases, with 10 bases remaining between them. Germline V gene data show CDR1 as SGHVS and CDR2 as FQNEAQ. The CDR3 loop spans 13 amino acids. The sample consisted of CD8+ T cells from blood, taken before liver transplant. The chain is built from TRBV7-8 and TRBJ2-1, with a possible D match to TRBD2 (5 bases). This TCR was sampled from a human donor who received a liver transplant. CDR3 protein: CASSEGWNNEQFF. As DNA, the CDR3 is TGTGCCAGCAGCGAGGGTTGGAACAATGAGCAGTTCTTC.